This T cell receptor beta chain stems from a study of read filtering for tumor transcriptome and immune sequencing. Across the study: Among patients, 17 to 20 were male and approximately 15 female, aged roughly 45 to 90 (mean roughly 63).

Findings and limits, study-wide: This fraction held mixed bone marrow immune cells after CD138-negative sorting. Single-read clonotypes: roughly 80% of IR-seq clonotypes (about 3.5% of reads), more than 70% of RNA-seq clonotypes (nearly 45% of reads).

From 350 to 500 ng of RNA, a library with molecular barcoded alpha/delta and beta/gamma adaptors was made. TCRdb re-called the reads through MiXCR, storing one row per CDR3 protein. Of tens of thousands of distinct CDR3 sequences in the sample, approximately 18% are singletons; the top ten hold roughly 10%. This clonotype was detected many times. Antigen: not known. The origin of this receptor is a donor aged 40 or older with multiple myeloma. Sequenced input: a population of CD138-negative cells sorted from bone marrow.

The CDR3 here is CAIRPGGQKDTQYF. The CDR3 DNA reads TGTGCCATCAGACCAGGGGGGCAAAAAGATACGCAGTATTTT. The chain is built from TRBV10-3 and TRBJ2-3; a weak D match, TRBD1 (7 bases). V was pared by 6 bases and J by 5 bases, with 15 bases between. CDR3 size: 14 residues. Per germline, CDR1 ENHRY and CDR2 SYGVKD.